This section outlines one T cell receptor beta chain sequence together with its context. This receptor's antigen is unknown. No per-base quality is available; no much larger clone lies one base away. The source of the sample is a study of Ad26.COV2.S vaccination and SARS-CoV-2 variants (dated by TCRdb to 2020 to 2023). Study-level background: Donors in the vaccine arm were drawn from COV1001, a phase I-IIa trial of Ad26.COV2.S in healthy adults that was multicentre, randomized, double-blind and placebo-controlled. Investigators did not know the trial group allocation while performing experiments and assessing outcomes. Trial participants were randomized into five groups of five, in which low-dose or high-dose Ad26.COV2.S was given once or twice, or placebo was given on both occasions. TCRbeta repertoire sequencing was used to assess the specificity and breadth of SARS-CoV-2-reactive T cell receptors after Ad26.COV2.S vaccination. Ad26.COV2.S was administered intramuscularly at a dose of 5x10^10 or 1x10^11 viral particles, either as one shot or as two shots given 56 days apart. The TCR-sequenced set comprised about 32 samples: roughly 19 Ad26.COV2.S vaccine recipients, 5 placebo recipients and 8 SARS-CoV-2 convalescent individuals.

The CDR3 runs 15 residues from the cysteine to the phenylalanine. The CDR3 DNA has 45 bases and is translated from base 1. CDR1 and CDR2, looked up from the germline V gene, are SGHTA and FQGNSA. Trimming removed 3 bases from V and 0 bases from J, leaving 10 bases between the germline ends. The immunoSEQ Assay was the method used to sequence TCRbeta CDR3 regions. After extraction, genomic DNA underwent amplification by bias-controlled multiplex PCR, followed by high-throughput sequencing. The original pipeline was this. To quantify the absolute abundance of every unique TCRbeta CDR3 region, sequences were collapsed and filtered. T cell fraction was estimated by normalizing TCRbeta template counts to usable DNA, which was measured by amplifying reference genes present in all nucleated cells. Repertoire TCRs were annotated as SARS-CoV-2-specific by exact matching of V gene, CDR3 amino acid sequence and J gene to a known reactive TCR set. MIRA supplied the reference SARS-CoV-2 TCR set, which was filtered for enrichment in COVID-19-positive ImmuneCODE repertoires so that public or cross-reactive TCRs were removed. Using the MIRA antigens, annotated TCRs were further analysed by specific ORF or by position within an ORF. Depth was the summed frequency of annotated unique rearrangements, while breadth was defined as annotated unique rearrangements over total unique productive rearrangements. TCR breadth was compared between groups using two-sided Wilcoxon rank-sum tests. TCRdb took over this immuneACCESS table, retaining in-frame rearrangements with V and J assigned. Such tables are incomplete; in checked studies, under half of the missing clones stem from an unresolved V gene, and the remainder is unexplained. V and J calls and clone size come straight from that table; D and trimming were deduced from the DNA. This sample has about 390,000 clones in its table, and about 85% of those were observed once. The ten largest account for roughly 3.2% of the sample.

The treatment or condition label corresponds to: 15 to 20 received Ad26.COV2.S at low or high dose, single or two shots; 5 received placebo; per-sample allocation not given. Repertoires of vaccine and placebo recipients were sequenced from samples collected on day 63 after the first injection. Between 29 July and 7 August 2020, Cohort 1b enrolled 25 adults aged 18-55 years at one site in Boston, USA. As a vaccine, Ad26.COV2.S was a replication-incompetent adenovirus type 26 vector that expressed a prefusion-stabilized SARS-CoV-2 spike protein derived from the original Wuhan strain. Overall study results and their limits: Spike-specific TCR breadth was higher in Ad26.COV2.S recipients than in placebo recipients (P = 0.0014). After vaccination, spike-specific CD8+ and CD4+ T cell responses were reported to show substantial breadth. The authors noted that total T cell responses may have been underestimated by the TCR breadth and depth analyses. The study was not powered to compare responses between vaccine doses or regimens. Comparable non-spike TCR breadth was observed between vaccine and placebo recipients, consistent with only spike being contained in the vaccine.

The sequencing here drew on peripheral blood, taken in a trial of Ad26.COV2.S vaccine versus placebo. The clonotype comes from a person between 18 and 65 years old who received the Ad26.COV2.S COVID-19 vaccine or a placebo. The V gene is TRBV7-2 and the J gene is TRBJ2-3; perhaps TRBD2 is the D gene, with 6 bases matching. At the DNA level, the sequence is TGTGCCAGCAGCTTTAGCGGCTTTAGCACAGATACGCAGTATTTT. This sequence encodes CASSFSGFSTDTQYF.